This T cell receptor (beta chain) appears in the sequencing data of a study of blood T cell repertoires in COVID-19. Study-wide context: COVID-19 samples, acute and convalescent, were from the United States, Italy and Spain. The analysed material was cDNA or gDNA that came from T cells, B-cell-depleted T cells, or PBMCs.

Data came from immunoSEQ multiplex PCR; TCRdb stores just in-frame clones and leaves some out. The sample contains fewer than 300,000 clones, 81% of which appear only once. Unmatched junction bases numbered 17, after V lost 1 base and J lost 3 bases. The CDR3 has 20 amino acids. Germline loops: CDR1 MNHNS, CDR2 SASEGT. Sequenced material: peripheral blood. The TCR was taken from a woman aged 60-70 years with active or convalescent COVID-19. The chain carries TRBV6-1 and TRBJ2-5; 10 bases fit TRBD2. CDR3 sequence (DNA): TGTGCCAGCAGTGAAGAGGCTAGCGGGGGACAAACTCTTACGAAAGAGACCCAGTACTTC. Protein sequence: CASSEEASGGQTLTKETQYF.